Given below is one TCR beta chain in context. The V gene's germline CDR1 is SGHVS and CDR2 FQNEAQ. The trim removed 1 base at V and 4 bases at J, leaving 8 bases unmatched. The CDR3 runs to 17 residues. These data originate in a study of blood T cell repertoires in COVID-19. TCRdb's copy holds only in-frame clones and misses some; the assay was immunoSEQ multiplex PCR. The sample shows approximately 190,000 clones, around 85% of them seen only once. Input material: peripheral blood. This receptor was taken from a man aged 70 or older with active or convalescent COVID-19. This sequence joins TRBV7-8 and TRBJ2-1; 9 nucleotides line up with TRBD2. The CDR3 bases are TGTGCCAGCAGCTTAGGAATATTAGCGGGGGCATACAATGAGCAGTTCTTC. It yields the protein CASSLGILAGAYNEQFF.